This T cell receptor (beta chain) is from a study of OX40 agonist ivuxolimab in advanced cancers. Overall study: Patients received ivuxolimab, an agonistic anti-OX40 (CD134) antibody. The patients received ivuxolimab by intravenous route every 2 weeks at 0.01 to 10 mg/kg.

The repertoire was sequenced with immunoSEQ multiplex PCR; TCRdb's copy has only in-frame clones and lacks some. The table includes 55,000 to 75,000 clones, over 80% detected once. Whole-study findings and limits: Individuals who were partial responders at 0.1-3.0 mg/kg had clonal expansion that ranked among the lowest.

This clone was detected only a few times. The antigen is undetermined. Germline-derived CDR1 and CDR2 are PRHDT and FYEKMQ (reference sequence). Trimming pared 1 base from V and 3 bases from J, leaving 14 bases between. There are 16 residues in the CDR3. The TCR sequence derives from an adult with an advanced solid tumor such as melanoma, head and neck, liver or kidney cancer. V usage is TRBV13 and J usage is TRBJ2-3; either TRBD1 or TRBD2 may fit D (5 bases each). This material consisted of CD4+ or CD8+ T cells sorted from blood, taken in a trial of the OX40 agonist ivuxolimab. CDR3 sequence: CASSLEARGATDTQYF. Here the CDR3 DNA reads TGTGCCAGCAGCTTAGAGGCCCGAGGGGCGACAGATACGCAGTATTTT.